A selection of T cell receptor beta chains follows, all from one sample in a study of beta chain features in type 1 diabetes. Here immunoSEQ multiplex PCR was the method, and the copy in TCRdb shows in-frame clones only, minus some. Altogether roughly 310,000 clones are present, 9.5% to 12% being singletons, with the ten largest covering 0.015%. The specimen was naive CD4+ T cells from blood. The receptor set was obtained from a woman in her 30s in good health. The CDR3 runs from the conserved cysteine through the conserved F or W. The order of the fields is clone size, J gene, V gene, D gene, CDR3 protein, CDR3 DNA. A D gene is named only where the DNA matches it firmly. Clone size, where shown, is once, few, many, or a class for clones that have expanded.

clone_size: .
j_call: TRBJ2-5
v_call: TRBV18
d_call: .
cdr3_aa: CASSSLEEETQYF
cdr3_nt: TGTGCCAGCTCTTCTCTAGAGGAAGAGACCCAGTACTTC

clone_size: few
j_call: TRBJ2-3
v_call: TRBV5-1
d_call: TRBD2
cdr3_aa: CASSLSTSGGTDTQYF
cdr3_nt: TGCGCCAGCAGCTTGTCCACTAGCGGGGGCACAGATACGCAGTATTTT

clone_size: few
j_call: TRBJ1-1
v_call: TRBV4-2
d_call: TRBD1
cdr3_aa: CASSPMGQGGTEAFF
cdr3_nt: TGTGCCAGCAGCCCGATGGGACAGGGGGGCACTGAAGCTTTCTTT

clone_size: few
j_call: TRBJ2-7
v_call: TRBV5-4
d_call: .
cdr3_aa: CASSLDLDKSSYEQYF
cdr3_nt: TGTGCCAGCAGCTTGGACTTGGACAAGAGCTCCTACGAGCAGTACTTC

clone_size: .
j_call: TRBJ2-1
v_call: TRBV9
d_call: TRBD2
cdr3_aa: CASSVEAGAVDEQFF
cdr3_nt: TGTGCCAGCAGCGTAGAAGCGGGAGCTGTGGATGAGCAGTTCTTC

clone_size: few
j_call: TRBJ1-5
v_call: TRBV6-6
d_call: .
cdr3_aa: CASNSMGAENQPQHF
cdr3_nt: TGTGCCAGCAACTCCATGGGAGCCGAAAATCAGCCCCAGCATTTT

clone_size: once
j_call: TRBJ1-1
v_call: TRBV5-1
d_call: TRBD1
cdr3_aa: CASTNRGQVTEAFF
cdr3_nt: TGCGCCAGCACAAACAGGGGGCAGGTCACTGAAGCTTTCTTT

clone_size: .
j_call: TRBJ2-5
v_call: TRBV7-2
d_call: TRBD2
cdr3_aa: CASSLAGGMLTSETQYF
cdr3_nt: TGTGCCAGCAGCCTAGCGGGAGGCATGTTGACTTCGGAGACCCAGTACTTC

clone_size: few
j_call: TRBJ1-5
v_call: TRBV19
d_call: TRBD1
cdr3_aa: CASSIPSTGRQPQHF
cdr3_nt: TGTGCCAGTAGTATCCCATCGACAGGGAGGCAGCCCCAGCATTTT

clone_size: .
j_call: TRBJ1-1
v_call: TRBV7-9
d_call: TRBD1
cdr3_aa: CASSGTGGRAEAFF
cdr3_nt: TGTGCCAGCAGCGGGACAGGGGGCCGCGCTGAAGCTTTCTTT

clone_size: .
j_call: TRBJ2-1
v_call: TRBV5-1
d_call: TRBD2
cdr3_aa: CASSYETSGSREQFF
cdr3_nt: TGCGCCAGCAGCTATGAGACTAGCGGTTCTCGGGAGCAGTTCTTC

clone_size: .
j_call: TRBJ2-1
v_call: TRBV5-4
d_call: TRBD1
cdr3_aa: CASRTGGAENEQFF
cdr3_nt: TGTGCCAGCAGAACAGGGGGCGCCGAGAATGAGCAGTTCTTC

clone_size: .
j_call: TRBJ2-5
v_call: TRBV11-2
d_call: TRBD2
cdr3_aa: CASSYSTSGSGETQYF
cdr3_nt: TGTGCCAGCAGCTATTCGACTAGCGGGAGTGGGGAGACCCAGTACTTC